This TCR beta chain is drawn from a study of early T cells in non-severe SARS-CoV-2 infection. General study findings and limits: Matching results from VDJdb favored anti-spike CD8 responses, leaving private and CD4 specificities undetected.

Individual cDNA molecules received unique molecular identifiers. TCRdb independently ran MiXCR on the 5' RACE reads; one entry per CDR3 protein. Of under 70,000 distinct CDR3 sequences listed, approximately 6% were seen once; the top ten hold about 3.4%. This clonotype was seen a few times. The antigen remains undetermined. The starting material was whole blood, obtained at baseline. The source of this sequence is an adult who was a healthcare worker with PCR-confirmed SARS-CoV-2 infection or an uninfected control (not recorded which).

The CDR3: CAIRGDTPGNEQYF. The CDR3 DNA is TGTGCCATCAGGGGAGACACCCCCGGGAACGAGCAGTACTTC. This sequence joins TRBV10-3 and TRBJ2-7, with D maybe TRBD2 (5 bases). There are 14 residues in the CDR3. Trimming removed 6 bases at V and 5 bases at J, with 17 bases between. CDR1 is ENHRY, CDR2 SYGVKD, per germline.